This T cell receptor beta chain derives from a study of CD8 T cells in ankylosing spondylitis. Notes on the study in general: In ankylosing spondylitis blood, a motif of roughly eight highly homologous TCR beta variants appeared characteristic. Some of these motif variants have turned up before, in reports on reactive arthritis synovial fluid and blood. Matched ankylosing spondylitis synovial fluid reportedly contained a significantly enriched population of disease-linked clones.

Concerning this clonotype itself: Antigen: not known.

Germline CDR1 and CDR2: SGHNT and YYREEE (reference sequence). The CDR3 totals 15 residues. V was cut by 0 bases and J by 5 bases, with 12 bases left in between. Quantitative 5'-RACE with molecular barcodes produced the TCR beta libraries. TCRdb itself ran the 5' RACE reads through MiXCR, one entry per CDR3 protein. In the table there are approximately 250,000 distinct CDR3 sequences, more than 9% of which are singletons. The V call is TRBV5-4, the J call TRBJ2-4; D is tentatively TRBD1 or TRBD2 (5 bases each). This clonotype was sampled from a male donor with ankylosing spondylitis or in good health (not recorded which). Sequencing was carried out using blood, either unsorted or a sorted T cell fraction (not recorded which). CDR3 sequence reads: CASSLATGAENIQYF. The CDR3, as DNA: TGTGCCAGCAGCTTGGCGACCGGGGCCGAAAACATTCAGTACTTC.